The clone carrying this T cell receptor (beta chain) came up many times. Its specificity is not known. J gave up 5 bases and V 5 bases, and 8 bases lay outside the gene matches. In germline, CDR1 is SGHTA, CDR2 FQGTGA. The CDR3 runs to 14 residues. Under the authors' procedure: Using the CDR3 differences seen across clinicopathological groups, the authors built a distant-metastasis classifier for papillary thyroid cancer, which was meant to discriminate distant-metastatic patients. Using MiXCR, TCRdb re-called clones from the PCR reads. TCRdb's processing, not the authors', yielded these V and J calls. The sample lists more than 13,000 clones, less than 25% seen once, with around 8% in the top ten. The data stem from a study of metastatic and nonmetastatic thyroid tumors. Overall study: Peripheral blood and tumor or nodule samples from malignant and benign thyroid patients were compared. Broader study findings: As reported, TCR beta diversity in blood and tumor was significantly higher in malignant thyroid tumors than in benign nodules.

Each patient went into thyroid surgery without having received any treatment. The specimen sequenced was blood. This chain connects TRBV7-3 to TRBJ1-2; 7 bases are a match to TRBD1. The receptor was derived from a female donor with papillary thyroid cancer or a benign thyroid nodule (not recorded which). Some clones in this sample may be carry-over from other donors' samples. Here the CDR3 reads CASSPNRGAYGYTF. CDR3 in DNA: TGTGCCAGCAGCCCAAACAGGGGCGCATATGGCTACACCTTC.